The present T cell receptor (beta chain) was sequenced within a study of regulatory and conventional T cells in RAG deficiency. Whole-study results and caveats: Shannon entropy was markedly lower and Simpson indices higher in RAG-deficient patients than control T-cell subsets. Compared with controls, unique Treg TCR beta sequences dropped around 100-fold in Omenn syndrome and CID/AS.

Genomic DNA came from blood conventional CD4+ T cells gated CD25-low CD127-high. On this clone itself: The antigen remains unidentified.

TCRdb's copy holds only in-frame clones and misses some; the assay was immunoSEQ multiplex PCR. Found here are approximately 46,000 clones, 85% to 90% of them singletons; the top ten hold 0.45% to 0.6%. These sequences were also reported in another study, on regulatory T cells. That work states: The primer mix had 52 TRBV and 13 TRBJ primers.

The sequencing sample was made of CD4+ effector T cells sorted from blood. This TCR came from a human donor in good health.

The CDR3 DNA is TGTGCCAGCAGTTCGAATTATGGGACGGGGGGGGCCCGTGAAAAACTGTTTTTT. Translated: CASSSNYGTGGAREKLFF. The chain carries TRBV28 and TRBJ1-4, with D possibly TRBD1 on 6 matching bases. CDR1 and CDR2 (germline): MDHEN, SYDVKM. The CDR3 sequence is 18 residues long. V was trimmed by 4 bases and J by 7 bases, leaving 25 bases between them.